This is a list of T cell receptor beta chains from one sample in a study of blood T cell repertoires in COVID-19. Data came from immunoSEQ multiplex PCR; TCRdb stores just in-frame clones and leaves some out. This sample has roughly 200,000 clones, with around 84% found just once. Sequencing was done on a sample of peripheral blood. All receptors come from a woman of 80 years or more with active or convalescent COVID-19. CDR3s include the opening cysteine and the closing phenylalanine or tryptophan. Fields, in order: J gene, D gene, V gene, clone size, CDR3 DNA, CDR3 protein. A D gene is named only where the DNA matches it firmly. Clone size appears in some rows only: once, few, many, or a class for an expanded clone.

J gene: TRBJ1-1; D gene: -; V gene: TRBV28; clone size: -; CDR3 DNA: TGTGCCAGCCGTAATGCGGGGGTCGTTCGAGCTTTCTTT; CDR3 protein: CASRNAGVVRAFF
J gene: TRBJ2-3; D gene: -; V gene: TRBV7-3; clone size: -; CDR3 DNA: TGTGCCAGCACTCCGGGACTTATCGCAGATACGCAGTATTTT; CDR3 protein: CASTPGLIADTQYF
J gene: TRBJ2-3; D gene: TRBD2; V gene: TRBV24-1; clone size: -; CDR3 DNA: TGTGCCACCAGTGAGACGGGACTAGCGAGCACAGATACGCAGTATTTT; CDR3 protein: CATSETGLASTDTQYF
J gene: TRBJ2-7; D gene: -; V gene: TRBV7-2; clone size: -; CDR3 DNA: TGTGCCAGCAGCTTAGGGTCTGGAGGCGGCCCCTACGAGCAGTACTTC; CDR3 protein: CASSLGSGGGPYEQYF
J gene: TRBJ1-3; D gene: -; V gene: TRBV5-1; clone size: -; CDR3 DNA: TGCGCCAGCAGCGTTCAGGGATCCGGAAACACCATATATTTT; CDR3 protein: CASSVQGSGNTIYF
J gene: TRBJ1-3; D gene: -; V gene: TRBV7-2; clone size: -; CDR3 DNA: TGTGCCAGCAGCCCCGGCCCGGGTAGGAGGGATCACTCTGGAAACACCATATATTTT; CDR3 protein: CASSPGPGRRDHSGNTIYF
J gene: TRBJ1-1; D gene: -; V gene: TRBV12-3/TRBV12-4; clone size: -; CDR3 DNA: TGTGCCAGCAGAGAAAGACAGGAAGCTTTCTTT; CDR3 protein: CASRERQEAFF
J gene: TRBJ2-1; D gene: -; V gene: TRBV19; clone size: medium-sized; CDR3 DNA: TGTGCCAGTATCCCCGTCGGGGGATCCTACAATGAGCAGTTCTTC; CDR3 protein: CASIPVGGSYNEQFF
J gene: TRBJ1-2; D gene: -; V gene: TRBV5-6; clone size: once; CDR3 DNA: TGTGCCAGCAGCTTGGGAGGGGGAGGCTACACCTTC; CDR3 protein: CASSLGGGGYTF
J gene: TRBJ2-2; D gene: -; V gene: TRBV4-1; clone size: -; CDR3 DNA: TGCGCCAGCAGCCAAGATGGGCAGGGGTTGGGGGAGCTGTTTTTT; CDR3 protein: CASSQDGQGLGELFF
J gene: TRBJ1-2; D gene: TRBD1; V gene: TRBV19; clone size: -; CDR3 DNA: TGTGCCAGTAAGGCCCCCCTCGGGCGACAGGGGGAAAATGGCTACACCTTC; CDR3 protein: CASKAPLGRQGENGYTF
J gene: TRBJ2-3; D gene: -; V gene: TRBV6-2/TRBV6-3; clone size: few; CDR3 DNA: TGTGCCAGCAGTTACACTAGCCGAAGCACAGATACGCAGTATTTT; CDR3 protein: CASSYTSRSTDTQYF
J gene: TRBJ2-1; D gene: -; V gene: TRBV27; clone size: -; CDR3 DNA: TGTGCCAGCAGGCGATATAGTCTAGACGAGCAGTTCTTC; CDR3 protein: CASRRYSLDEQFF
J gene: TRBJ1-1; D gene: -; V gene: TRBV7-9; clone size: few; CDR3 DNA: TGTGCCAGCACCGCGGGCGGACGAACTGAAGCTTTCTTT; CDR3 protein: CASTAGGRTEAFF
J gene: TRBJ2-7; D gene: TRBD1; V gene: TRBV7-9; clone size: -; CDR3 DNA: TGTGCCAGCAGCTTAGGTGGACAGGGATTCGAGCAGTACTTC; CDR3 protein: CASSLGGQGFEQYF
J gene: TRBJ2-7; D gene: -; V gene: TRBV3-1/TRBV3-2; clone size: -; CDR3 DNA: TGTGCCAGCAGCCGCCAGAACTACGAGCAGTACTTC; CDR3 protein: CASSRQNYEQYF
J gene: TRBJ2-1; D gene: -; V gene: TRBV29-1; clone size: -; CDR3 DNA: TGCAGCTCAAGCCACAATGAGCAGTTCTTC; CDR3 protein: CSSSHNEQFF
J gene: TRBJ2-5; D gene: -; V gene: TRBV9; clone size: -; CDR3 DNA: TGTGCCAGCGGACTAAGTCAAGAGACCCAGTACTTC; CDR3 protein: CASGLSQETQYF
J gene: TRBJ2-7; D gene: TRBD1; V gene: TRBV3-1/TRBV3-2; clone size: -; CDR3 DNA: TGTGCCAGCAGCCCCAGACAGGGGGGGGGCGAGCAGTACTTC; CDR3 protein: CASSPRQGGGEQYF
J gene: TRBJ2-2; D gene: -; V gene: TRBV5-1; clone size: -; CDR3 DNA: TGCGCCAGCAGCTTTAGCGGGGAGCTGTTTTTT; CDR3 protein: CASSFSGELFF